A single sample gave rise to the 8 T cell receptor beta chains below, sequenced in a study of tissue T cells after allogeneic stem cell transplantation. Profiling relied on immunoSEQ multiplex PCR, and the TCRdb table lists in-frame clones only, not all of them. The sample contains some 47,000 clones, 73% of which appear only once. The material sequenced was sorted cells pooled from one or two spleens. Every receptor here comes from a pool of C57BL/6 mice in good health.

Of note for this clone: The germline and genes are mouse ones. The sequence runs out 1 residue before the end of the CDR3; the remainder is reconstructed from the germline J gene. The rearrangement links TRBV19 to TRBJ2-4; D is unclear. Trimming shortened V by 0 bases and J by 5 bases, and 7 bases separated the two germline ends. The CDR3 is 13 residues long. In germline, CDR1 is FNHDT, CDR2 SITEND (reference sequence). The CDR3 sequence is CASSIEGRNTLYF. Incomplete CDR3 DNA: TGTGCCAGCAGTATAGAGGGCCGAAACACCTTGTAC.

This clone was counted between two and nine times. The genes are named according to mouse. The CDR3 end is not reached by the read, which stops 1 residue before it; the germline J gene fills it in. The J gene is TRBJ1-5, the V gene TRBV4; D gene uncertain. This CDR3 region has 12 residues. The V end was cut by 5 bases, the J end by 3 bases, with 5 bases between. Germline CDR1 is LGHDT and CDR2 is YNNKQL (reference sequence). The CDR3 spells CASSPSNQAPLF. The covered CDR3 bases are TGTGCCAGCAGCCCCTCCAACCAGGCTCCGCTT.

Notes on this clone: Mouse names are used for the genes. Read coverage stops 1 residue before the CDR3 terminus; the germline J gene supplies the remainder. This rearrangement joins TRBV26 to TRBJ1-4, with D possibly being TRBD1 (5 bases). This CDR3 contains 14 residues. V lost 4 bases to trimming and J lost 0 bases, with 6 bases between them. Germline V lookup: CDR1 KGHPV, CDR2 FQNQEV (reference sequence). CDR3 DNA (partial): TGTGCCAGCAGTCGGACATTTTCCAACGAAAGATTATTT. Protein: CASSRTFSNERLF. The entire CDR3 sequence reads CASSRTFSNERLFF.

As concerns this clone: Mouse gene names and germline throughout. CDR3 in amino acids: CASSSGQEANSDYTF. CDR3 DNA (partial): TGTGCTAGCAGTTCGGGACAGGAAGCAAACTCCGACTACACC. The chain is built from TRBV29 and TRBJ1-2; 8 bases are shared with TRBD1. Sequencing ends 1 residue short of the CDR3 end; the germline J gene provides the rest. The germline gives CDR1 MSHET, CDR2 SYDVDS. V lost 4 bases, J lost 0 bases, and 4 bases stayed unmatched. This CDR3 is built from 15 residues.

Concerning this clone itself: The genes are named according to mouse. The read terminates 1 residue before the CDR3 end, so the remaining end is supplied by the germline J gene. The J gene is TRBJ2-7, the V gene TRBV13-2; D remains ambiguous. Germline CDR1 NNHNN, CDR2 SYGAGS (reference sequence). CDR3 length: 11 residues. The V end was cut by 4 bases, the J end by 4 bases, with 6 bases between. CDR3 DNA, as far as it was read: TGTGCCAGCGGTTCAGAATATGAACAGTAC. It codes for CASGSEYEQY. The whole CDR3 protein is CASGSEYEQYF.

Turning to this clone: The gene names here belong to mouse. The read comes to an end 1 residue before the CDR3 does, leaving the germline J gene to fill in the end. The chain is built from TRBV13-2 and TRBJ2-5, with 10 bases lining up with TRBD2. The V segment lost 1 base and the J segment 2 bases; nucleotides outside the gene matches: 1. This CDR3 has 15 amino acids. CDR1 and CDR2 from the germline V gene are NNHNN and SYGAGS (reference sequence). The CDR3: CASGDRTGGQDTQYF. Incomplete CDR3 DNA: TGTGCCAGCGGTGATCGGACTGGGGGCCAAGACACCCAGTAC.

About this clone itself: Gene names are the mouse ones. The CDR3 extends 1 residue past the end of the read, so its final part is completed from the germline J gene. The V call is TRBV3, the J call TRBJ1-2; TRBD1 agrees at 10 bases. After removal of 0 bases from V and 7 bases from J, the junction contained 5 bases not matched to a gene. Germline V lookup: CDR1 SNHLY, CDR2 FYNGKV (reference sequence). This CDR3 is built from 15 residues. Incomplete CDR3 DNA: TGTGCCAGCAGCTTAGCGGGACAGGGGTCCCTCGACTACACC. It specifies CASSLAGQGSLDYT. The CDR3 as a whole reads CASSLAGQGSLDYTF.

This clone has a handful of counts. Germline and genes: mouse. Read data end 1 residue before the CDR3 end; the end is taken from the germline J gene. The chain employs TRBV3 and TRBJ1-3; no reliable D call. CDR1 and CDR2 from the germline V gene are SNHLY and FYNGKV (reference sequence). The germline V and J ends were trimmed by 6 bases and 0 bases, with 3 bases remaining between them. CDR3 length equals 12 residues. The covered CDR3 bases are TGTGCCAGCAGTCCTTCTGGAAATACGCTCTAT. Translated: CASSPSGNTLY. The whole CDR3 sequence is CASSPSGNTLYF.